This note documents a single T cell receptor beta chain sequence. Its antigen is unidentified. Pooling was applied to second doses at about 4 or about 12 weeks. Using immunoSEQ multiplex PCR, the repertoire was profiled, and TCRdb retains in-frame clones only, with some absent. The table includes approximately 50,000 clones, 80% detected once. This record belongs to a study of T cell responses to AZD1222 COVID-19 vaccine. Whole-study findings and limits: Possibly, clonal diversity was underestimated; donors were largely white British and included more females.

This receptor was obtained from an adult who received the AZD1222 COVID-19 vaccine. Sequenced here: peripheral blood, sampled 28 days after the second AZD1222 dose.

For the CDR3, the DNA is TGCGCCAGCAGTGAGTCGCTGGGGGCGCTTGACGAGCAGTACTTC. Translation gives CASSESLGALDEQYF. The rearrangement uses TRBV10-1 and TRBJ2-7; maybe TRBD1 (6 bases). V lost 0 bases and J 5 bases, leaving 14 bases between the germline ends. CDR3 length: 15 amino acids. CDR1 WNHNN and CDR2 SYGVQD come from the germline V gene (reference sequence).